What follows is one T cell receptor (beta chain) and its context. Reverse transcription of roughly 0.45 to 1 ug RNA was carried out with random hexamers. By means of immunoSEQ multiplex PCR, TCR beta CDR3 spanning 54 Vbeta and 13 Jbeta underwent amplification. TCRdb redid the calling of the immunoSEQ multiplex PCR reads with MiXCR, one entry per CDR3 protein. The table records about 140,000 distinct CDR3 sequences, around 95% of them present only once. CD8+ and CD4+ T cells were negatively isolated; TEMRA cells were FACS-enriched. The data are from a study of CD8 T cells in Susac syndrome. On the study more broadly: Intravenous immunoglobulin alone or corticosteroids were being given to patients with Susac syndrome at blood draw, unless they were therapy-naive.

CDR3 size: 14 residues. The V gene end was trimmed by 3 bases and the J gene end by 4 bases; junction bases not matched to a gene: 3. The germline V gene has CDR1 LGHNA and CDR2 YNFKEQ. The specimen sequenced was CD4+ T cells from PBMCs. The chain links TRBV4-2 to TRBJ2-1; 7 bases line up with TRBD1. This TCR derives from a human donor with Susac syndrome. Here the CDR3 DNA reads TGTGCCAGCAGCCAGGACAGGCTATACAATGAGCAGTTCTTC. Translating gives CASSQDRLYNEQFF.